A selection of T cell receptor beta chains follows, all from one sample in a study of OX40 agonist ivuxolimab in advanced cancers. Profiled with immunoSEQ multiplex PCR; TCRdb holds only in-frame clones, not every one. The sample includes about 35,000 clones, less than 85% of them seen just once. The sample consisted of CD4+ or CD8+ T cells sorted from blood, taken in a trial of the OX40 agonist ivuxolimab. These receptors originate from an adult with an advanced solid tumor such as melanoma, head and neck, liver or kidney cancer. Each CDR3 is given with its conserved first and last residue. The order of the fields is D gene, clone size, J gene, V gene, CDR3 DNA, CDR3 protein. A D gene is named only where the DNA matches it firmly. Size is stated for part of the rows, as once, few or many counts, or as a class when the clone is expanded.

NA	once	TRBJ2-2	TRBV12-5	TGTGCTAGTGGTTTGGTACTGACTGCCACCGGGGAGCTGTTTTTT	CASGLVLTATGELFF
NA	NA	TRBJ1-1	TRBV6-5	TGTGCCAGCACCCAGGGGAGGGGGTTGGACACTGAAGCTTTCTTT	CASTQGRGLDTEAFF
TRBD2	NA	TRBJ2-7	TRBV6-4	TGTGCCAGCAGCATACTAGCGGGGGGCTACGAGCAGTACTTC	CASSILAGGYEQYF
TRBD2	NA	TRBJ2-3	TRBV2	TGTGCCAGCAGTGGACTAGCGGGGCACGGAGGCACAGATACGCAGTATTTT	CASSGLAGHGGTDTQYF
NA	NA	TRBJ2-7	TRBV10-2	TGCGCCAGCAGTGAGTCGCTAAACGAGCAGTACTTC	CASSESLNEQYF
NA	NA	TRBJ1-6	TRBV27	TGTGCCAGCAGTATTGGGGGCAGTAATTCACCCCTCCACTTT	CASSIGGSNSPLHF
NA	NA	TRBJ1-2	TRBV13	TGTGCCAGCAGTTTTAGAACAGATAACTATGGCTACACCTTC	CASSFRTDNYGYTF
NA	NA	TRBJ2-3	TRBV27	TGTGCCAGCAGGCTACTAGGAAGCACAGATACGCAGTATTTT	CASRLLGSTDTQYF
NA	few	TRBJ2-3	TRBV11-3	TGTGCCAGCAGCTTAGAGCCAGATACGCAGTATTTT	CASSLEPDTQYF
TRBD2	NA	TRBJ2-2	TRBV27	TGTGCCAGCAGTTTAATTTTAGCGGGCAACACCGGGGAGCTGTTTTTT	CASSLILAGNTGELFF
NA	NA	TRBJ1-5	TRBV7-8	TGTGCCAGCAGCTTAGGGGGCGGCCCGGGGCAGCCCCAGCATTTT	CASSLGGGPGQPQHF
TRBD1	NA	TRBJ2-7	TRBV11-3	TGTGCCAGCAGCTCCGCCGGGACAGCAGCCTACGAGCAGTACTTC	CASSSAGTAAYEQYF
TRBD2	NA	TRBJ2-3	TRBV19	TGTGCCAGTAGTGTGGGACTAGCGGCAGATACGCAGTATTTT	CASSVGLAADTQYF
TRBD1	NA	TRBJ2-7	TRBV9	TGTGCCAGCAGCGCCGGGACAGGGGTCTCCTACGAGCAGTACTTC	CASSAGTGVSYEQYF
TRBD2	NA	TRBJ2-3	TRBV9	TGTGCCAGCAGCGTCGATAGCGGGGGGTTTCCAGATACGCAGTATTTT	CASSVDSGGFPDTQYF
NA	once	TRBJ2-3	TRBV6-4	TGTGCCAGCAGTGGAGATAGTAGCACAGATACGCAGTATTTT	CASSGDSSTDTQYF
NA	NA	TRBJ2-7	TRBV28	TGTGCCAGCAGTCCGAGATCTTTACAGGGCTCGGACGAGCAGTACTTC	CASSPRSLQGSDEQYF
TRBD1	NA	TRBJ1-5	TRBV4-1	TGCGCCAGCAGCCGAAACCGGGACAGCCATCAGCCCCAGCATTTT	CASSRNRDSHQPQHF
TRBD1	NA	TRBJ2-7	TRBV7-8	TGTGCCAGCAGCTCGATCACAGGGGACCCAACCTACGAGCAGTACTTC	CASSSITGDPTYEQYF
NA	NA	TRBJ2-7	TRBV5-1	TGCGCCAGCAGCTTGGCCTGGGGGCTCAAGTCCGAGCAGTACTTC	CASSLAWGLKSEQYF
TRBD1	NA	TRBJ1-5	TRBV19	TGTGCCAGTAGACCACAGGGGAACAATCAGCCCCAGCATTTT	CASRPQGNNQPQHF
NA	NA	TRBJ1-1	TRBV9	TGTGCCAGCAGCGTAGGTTCTAACACTGAAGCTTTCTTT	CASSVGSNTEAFF
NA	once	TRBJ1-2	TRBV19	TGTGCCAGTAGTATCCACGGTGGGGCAGCTTATGGCTACACCTTC	CASSIHGGAAYGYTF
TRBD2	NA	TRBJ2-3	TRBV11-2	TGTGCCAGCAGCTTAGGCCCTAGCGGGGGACCCCTAGATACGCAGTATTTT	CASSLGPSGGPLDTQYF
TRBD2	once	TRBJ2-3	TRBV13	TGTGCCAGCTTAATTTGGGGACTAGCGGGGGGCCGTACAGATACGCAGTATTTT	CASLIWGLAGGRTDTQYF
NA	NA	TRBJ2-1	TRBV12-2	TGTGCAAGTCGCTTAGGACTAGCGGGGGGGCTAGGTAAAAATGAGCAGTTCTTC	CASRLGLAGGLGKNEQFF
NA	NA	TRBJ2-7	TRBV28	TGTGCCAGCAGTTTCCGAGGGGAACTCTACTCGGGCGAGCAGTACTTC	CASSFRGELYSGEQYF
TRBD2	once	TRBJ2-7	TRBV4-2	TGTGCCAGCAGCCAAGAAGAGGGATTAGCGGGAGCCGTTTACGAGCAGTACTTC	CASSQEEGLAGAVYEQYF
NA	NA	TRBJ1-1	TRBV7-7	TGTGCTAGCAGCTCCAATCAGGAGAACACTGAAGCTTTCTTT	CASSSNQENTEAFF
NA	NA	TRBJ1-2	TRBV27	TGTGCCAGCAGTTTCTGGAGGGGCTATGGCTACACCTTC	CASSFWRGYGYTF
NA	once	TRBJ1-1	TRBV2	TGTGCCAGCAGTAGTAATTGGAACACTGAAGCTTTCTTT	CASSSNWNTEAFF
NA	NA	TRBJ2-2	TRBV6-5	TGTGCCAGCAGTTACCCCCCCCTAGCCACCGGGGAGCTGTTTTTT	CASSYPPLATGELFF
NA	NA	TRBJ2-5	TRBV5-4	TGTGCCAGCAGCTTGACAATGTCTCAAGAGACCCAGTACTTC	CASSLTMSQETQYF
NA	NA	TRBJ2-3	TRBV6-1	TGTGCCAGCAGTGAAGTCCCCGGGGGCCCGCAGTATTTT	CASSEVPGGPQYF
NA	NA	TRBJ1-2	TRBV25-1	TGTGCCAGCAGTGAGGGGGGTGGCTACACCTTC	CASSEGGGYTF
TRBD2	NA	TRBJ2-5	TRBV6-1	TGTGCCAGCAGTGAATTGGGAACTAGCGGGATGCCGTACCAAGAGACCCAGTACTTC	CASSELGTSGMPYQETQYF
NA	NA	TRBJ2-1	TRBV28	TGTGCCATCCGGCCCCGGGCCTCCGAAAGGAATGAGCAGTTCTTC	CAIRPRASERNEQFF
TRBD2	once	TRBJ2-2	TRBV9	TGTGCCAGCAGCCCGGGGGGACCGAACACCGGGGAGCTGTTTTTT	CASSPGGPNTGELFF
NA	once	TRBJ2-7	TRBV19	TGTGCCAGTAGTATTGCCTTCGGGGAAAAATCCTACGAGCAGTACTTC	CASSIAFGEKSYEQYF
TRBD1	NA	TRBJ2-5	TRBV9	TGTGCCAGCAGCGCCACCCGGGACAGGGTTGGGGAGACCCAGTACTTC	CASSATRDRVGETQYF
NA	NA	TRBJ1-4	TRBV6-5	TGTGCCAGCAGTCCTCGTCGTGGTGAAAAACTGTTTTTT	CASSPRRGEKLFF